This record looks at one T cell receptor (beta chain) sequence and its context. Its antigen is not known. CD45RO-negative, CCR7-positively selected cells formed the naive CD8 fraction, excluding terminally differentiated effector memory CD45RA+ cells. All donors qualified as healthy HIV-negative adults and had experienced no recent acute infections or vaccinations. This sample is part of a study of shared clonotypes between healthy human individuals. General study findings and limits: Although depth was large, rarefaction showed that sequencing of the sorted subsets was incomplete. Sharing across four donors was seen in roughly 5% of naive CD4 clonotypes.

Deep-level running was used for the assay. Profiled with immunoSEQ multiplex PCR; TCRdb holds only in-frame clones, not every one. The sample shows around 1,900,000 clones, just under 95% of them seen only once. V shed 6 bases and J 7 bases; nucleotides not matched to a gene: 18. The CDR3 sequence is 17 residues long. CDR1 is SGHAT, CDR2 FQNNGV, per germline. The sequencing input was naive CD8+ T cells from PBMCs. The clonotype originates from a man aged 18 to 29 in good health. Some clones in this sample may be carry-over from other donors' samples. The rearrangement uses TRBV11-2 and TRBJ1-2; 9 bases agree with TRBD1. This CDR3 is CASSSGPGTGTGAGYTF. The DNA of the CDR3 is TGTGCCAGCAGTTCCGGTCCCGGGACAGGGACCGGGGCTGGCTACACCTTC.